Below, one T cell receptor beta chain is given with its context. What it binds is unknown. Clones were read by immunoSEQ multiplex PCR, and TCRdb kept only the in-frame ones, dropping some. This sample has about 2.4 million clones, with more than 80% found just once. This record belongs to a study of shared clonotypes between healthy human individuals. The germline V gene has CDR1 MNHEY and CDR2 SVGAGI. This CDR3 is 14 amino acids long. With 5 bases removed from V and 0 bases from J, the gap between germline ends came to 11 bases. Researchers partitioned CD4+ cells into CD45RA+ naive and CD45RA-negative memory subsets. Overall study results and limits: Only blood was sampled; tissue repertoires likely differ. Clonotype sharing among donors, it was expected, would be affected by sequencing depth.

Sequences were obtained from naive CD4+ T cells sorted from blood. Subset in this sample: CD45RA+ positively selected. The V call is TRBV6-5, the J call TRBJ2-7; tentatively, D is TRBD2 (6 bases). The receptor was derived from a young man in good health. This CDR3 reads CASSPGLLSYEQYF. In DNA form, the CDR3 reads TGTGCCAGCAGTCCGGGACTCCTCTCCTACGAGCAGTACTTC.